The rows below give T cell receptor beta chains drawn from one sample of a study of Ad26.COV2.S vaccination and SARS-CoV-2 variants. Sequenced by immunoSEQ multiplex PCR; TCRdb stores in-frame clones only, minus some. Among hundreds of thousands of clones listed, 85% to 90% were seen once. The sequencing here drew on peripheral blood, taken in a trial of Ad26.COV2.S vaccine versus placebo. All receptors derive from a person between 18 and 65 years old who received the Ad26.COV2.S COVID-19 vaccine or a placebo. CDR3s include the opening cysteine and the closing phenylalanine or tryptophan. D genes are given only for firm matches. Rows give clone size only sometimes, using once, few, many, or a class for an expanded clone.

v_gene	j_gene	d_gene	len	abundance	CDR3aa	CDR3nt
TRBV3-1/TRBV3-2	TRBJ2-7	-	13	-	CASSHQYTYEQYF	TGTGCCAGCAGCCATCAATATACCTACGAGCAGTACTTC
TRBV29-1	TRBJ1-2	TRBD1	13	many	CSVRDRVGFGYTF	TGCAGCGTACGGGACAGGGTAGGGTTTGGCTACACCTTC
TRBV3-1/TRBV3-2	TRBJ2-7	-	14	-	CASSQDQSSYEQYF	TGTGCCAGCAGCCAAGATCAAAGCTCCTACGAGCAGTACTTC
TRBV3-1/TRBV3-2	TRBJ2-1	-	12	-	CASSQADQEQFF	TGTGCCAGCAGCCAGGCGGACCAGGAGCAGTTCTTC
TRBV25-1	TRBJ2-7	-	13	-	CASSAAANYEQYF	TGTGCCAGCAGTGCGGCAGCAAACTACGAGCAGTACTTC
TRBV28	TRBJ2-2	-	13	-	CASSSRVTGELFF	TGTGCCAGCAGTTCGAGGGTAACCGGGGAGCTGTTTTTT
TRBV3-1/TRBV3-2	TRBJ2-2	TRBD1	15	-	CASSYSDRGAGELFF	TGTGCCAGCAGCTACTCAGACAGGGGGGCCGGGGAGCTGTTTTTT
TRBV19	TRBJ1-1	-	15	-	CASKSVPTMNTEAFF	TGTGCCAGTAAAAGCGTACCCACGATGAACACTGAAGCTTTCTTT
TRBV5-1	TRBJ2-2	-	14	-	CASSLDVGTGELFF	TGCGCCAGCAGCTTGGATGTAGGAACCGGGGAGCTGTTTTTT
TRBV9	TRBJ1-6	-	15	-	CASSYVGTGNSPLHF	TGTGCCAGCAGCTACGTTGGGACGGGTAATTCACCCCTCCACTTT
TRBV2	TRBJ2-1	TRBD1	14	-	CASNRDRGYNEQFF	TGTGCCAGCAACCGGGACAGGGGCTACAATGAGCAGTTCTTC
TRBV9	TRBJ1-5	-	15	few	CASSEDGYSNQPQHF	TGTGCCAGCAGCGAGGACGGATATAGCAATCAGCCCCAGCATTTT
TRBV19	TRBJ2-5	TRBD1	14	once	CASSIGPGGKTQYF	TGTGCCAGTAGTATAGGGCCAGGGGGCAAGACCCAGTACTTC
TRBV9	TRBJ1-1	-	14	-	CASSARQVGTEAFF	TGTGCCAGCAGCGCAAGACAGGTCGGCACTGAAGCTTTCTTT
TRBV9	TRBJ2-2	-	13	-	CASKRANTGELFF	TGTGCCAGCAAGCGGGCGAACACCGGGGAGCTGTTTTTT
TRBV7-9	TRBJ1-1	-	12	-	CASSLGGAEAFF	TGTGCCAGCAGCTTAGGAGGCGCTGAAGCTTTCTTT
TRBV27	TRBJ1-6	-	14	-	CASRPSELNSPLHF	TGTGCCAGCAGACCTTCGGAACTAAATTCACCCCTCCACTTT
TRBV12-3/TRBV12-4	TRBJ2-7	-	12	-	CASSPDRGRQYF	TGTGCCAGCAGTCCGGATCGGGGGCGGCAGTACTTC
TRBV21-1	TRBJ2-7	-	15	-	CASREGGGISYEQYF	TGTGCCAGCAGAGAGGGGGGAGGCATCTCCTACGAGCAGTACTTC
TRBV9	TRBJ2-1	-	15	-	CASSVTALSYNEQFF	TGTGCCAGCAGCGTGACCGCTCTCTCCTACAATGAGCAGTTCTTC
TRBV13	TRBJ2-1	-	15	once	CASSSRTVAYNEQFF	TGTGCCAGCAGCTCTCGGACGGTAGCATACAATGAGCAGTTCTTC
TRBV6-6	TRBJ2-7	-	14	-	CASSYFSTPYEQYF	TGTGCCAGCAGTTACTTTTCCACCCCCTACGAGCAGTACTTC
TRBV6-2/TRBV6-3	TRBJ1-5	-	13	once	CASSYLLNQPQHF	TGTGCCAGCAGTTACTTGCTCAATCAGCCCCAGCATTTT
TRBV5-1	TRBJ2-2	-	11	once	CASREAGELFF	TGCGCCAGCAGGGAGGCCGGGGAGCTGTTTTTT
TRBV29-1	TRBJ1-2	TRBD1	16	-	CSVHPPGQGVNYGYTF	TGCAGCGTTCACCCTCCGGGACAGGGGGTTAACTATGGCTACACCTTC
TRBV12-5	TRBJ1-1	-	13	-	CASGSDANTEAFF	TGTGCTAGTGGTTCGGACGCCAACACTGAAGCTTTCTTT
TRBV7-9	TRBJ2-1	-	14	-	CASSLDWGVTALFF	TGTGCCAGCAGCTTAGACTGGGGAGTCACGGCGTTGTTCTTC
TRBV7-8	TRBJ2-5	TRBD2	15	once	CASSLAGGIKEPQYF	TGTGCCAGCAGCTTAGCGGGGGGGATTAAAGAGCCCCAGTACTTC
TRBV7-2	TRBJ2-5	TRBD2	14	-	CASSFGGTGETQYF	TGTGCCAGCAGCTTCGGGGGGACGGGGGAGACCCAGTACTTC
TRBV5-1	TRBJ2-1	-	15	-	CASTEDNQRDNEQFF	TGCGCCAGCACCGAGGACAACCAAAGGGACAATGAGCAGTTCTTC
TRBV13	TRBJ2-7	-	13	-	CASSFGTDFGQYF	TGTGCCAGCAGCTTTGGGACGGACTTCGGGCAGTACTTC
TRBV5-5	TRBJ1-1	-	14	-	CASKQGHVDTEAFF	TGTGCCAGCAAACAGGGACATGTGGACACTGAAGCTTTCTTT
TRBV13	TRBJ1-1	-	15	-	CASSLEGSMNTEAFF	TGTGCCAGCAGCTTAGAGGGCAGCATGAACACTGAAGCTTTCTTT
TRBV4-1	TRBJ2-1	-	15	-	CASSSRGGSYNEQFF	TGCGCCAGCAGTTCGAGGGGGGGCTCCTACAATGAGCAGTTCTTC
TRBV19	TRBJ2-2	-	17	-	CASSITSASFNTGELFF	TGTGCCAGTAGTATTACCAGCGCATCCTTTAACACCGGGGAGCTGTTTTTT
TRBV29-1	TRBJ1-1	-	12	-	CSISGVNTEAFF	TGCAGCATATCAGGGGTGAACACTGAAGCTTTCTTT
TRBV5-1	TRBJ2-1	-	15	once	CASSQTGDPLGEQFF	TGCGCCAGCAGCCAGACTGGGGACCCCCTTGGTGAGCAGTTCTTC